Presented here are 23 T cell receptor beta chains from one specimen sequenced in a study of CD8 T cells in Susac syndrome. The RNA input was 0.5 to 1 ug, and it was reverse transcribed with random hexamers. TCRdb recomputed calls from the immunoSEQ multiplex PCR reads with MiXCR, one row per CDR3 protein. The profile covers some 200,000 distinct CDR3 sequences, with around nine tenths appearing a single time and less than 0.15% taken by the ten largest. The sequenced sample was CD8+ T cells from PBMCs. The receptors shown here come from a human donor with multiple sclerosis.

This sequence joins TRBV27 and TRBJ1-6; D gene ambiguous. The CDR3 totals 16 residues. Germline loops: CDR1 MNHEY, CDR2 SMNVEV (reference sequence). Trimming pared 5 bases from V and 4 bases from J, leaving 15 bases between. The CDR3, as DNA: TGTGCCAGCAGTCTAGGACCGGACCATTATAATTCACCCCTCCACTTT. As protein: CASSLGPDHYNSPLHF.

J is TRBJ2-2 and V is TRBV29-1; 7 nucleotides match TRBD1. CDR1 SQVTM and CDR2 ANQGSEA come from the germline V gene. Trimming cost V 7 bases and J 4 bases; bases outside gene matches: 6. The CDR3 is 13 amino acids. CDR3 bases: TGCAGCGCTCCCCGACAGGGCACCGGGGAGCTGTTTTTT. Protein sequence: CSAPRQGTGELFF.

This chain connects TRBV20-1 to TRBJ2-2; D is unclear. CDR1 DFQATT and CDR2 SNEGSKA come from the germline V gene (reference sequence). This CDR3 region has 12 residues. V was cut by 3 bases and J by 3 bases, with 5 bases left in between. CDR3 in DNA: TGCAGTGCTAGGTGGGACACCGGGGAGCTGTTTTTT. It specifies CSARWDTGELFF.

The chain couples TRBV27 to TRBJ2-7; the match to TRBD1 covers 8 bases. Germline loops: CDR1 MNHEY, CDR2 SMNVEV (reference sequence). The V segment lost 9 bases and the J segment 2 bases; nucleotides outside the gene matches: 6. The CDR3 has 13 amino acids. The CDR3 DNA sequence: TGTGCCAGTCGCCAGACAGGGGCCTACGAGCAGTACTTC. It translates to CASRQTGAYEQYF.

This clonotype was counted a few times. The chain couples TRBV4-3 to TRBJ2-4; a possible D gene is TRBD2 (6 bases). Per the germline V gene, CDR1 is LGHNA and CDR2 is YSLEER. This CDR3 is 15 amino acids long. Trimming took off 0 bases at V and 3 bases at J, with 9 bases between the two ends. For the CDR3, the DNA is TGCGCCAGCAGCCAAGATGGGGGAGGCAAAAACATTCAGTACTTC. As protein: CASSQDGGGKNIQYF.

V is TRBV7-9 and J is TRBJ2-4; possible D gene TRBD2, 6 bases. Deletions cut 5 bases from V and 2 bases from J, with 10 bases between. This CDR3 is 14 amino acids long. The germline V gene has CDR1 SEHNR and CDR2 FQNEAQ (reference sequence). CDR3 DNA sequence: TGTGCCAGCAGCCCCCGGGACTCCAAAAACATTCAGTACTTC. Protein sequence: CASSPRDSKNIQYF.

V and J are TRBV7-9 and TRBJ1-2, with a tentative D call TRBD1 (6 bases). V dropped 5 bases and J dropped 8 bases, with 12 bases sitting between them. The CDR3 runs to 12 residues. Looked up from germline, CDR1 is SEHNR and CDR2 is FQNEAQ (reference sequence). The CDR3 DNA follows: TGTGCCAGCAGCAAAAAGGGGGTCGGCTACACCTTC. Its protein is CASSKKGVGYTF.

This sequence joins TRBV18 and TRBJ2-1; D is undetermined. The V gene lost 2 bases and the J gene lost 6 bases, with 11 bases spanning the gap. The CDR3 consists of 14 residues. Germline CDR1 KGHSH, CDR2 LQKENI. The CDR3 coding sequence is TGTGCCAGCTCACCAGATGCTAGGGCCAATGAGCAGTTCTTC. It yields the protein CASSPDARANEQFF. The full variable domain, completed using reference TRBV18 and TRBJ2-1, is NAGVMQNPRHLVRRRGQEARLRCSPMKGHSHVYWYRQLPEEGLKFMVYLQKENIIDESGMPKERFSAEFPKEGPSILRIQQVVRGDSAAYFCASSPDARANEQFFGPGTRLTVL.

The V gene is TRBV24-1, the J gene TRBJ2-1; D unresolved. This CDR3 contains 13 residues. Germline CDR1 and CDR2: KGHDR and SFDVKD. The germline V and J ends were trimmed by 0 bases and 10 bases, with 9 bases remaining between them. Written as DNA, the CDR3 is TGTGCCACCAGTGATTTGTCAGCCGAGGAGCAGTTCTTC. It translates to CATSDLSAEEQFF.

The V and J genes are TRBV27 and TRBJ2-7; D gene unclear. This CDR3 is built from 13 residues. Germline values: CDR1 MNHEY, CDR2 SMNVEV (reference sequence). V was shortened by 2 bases and J by 3 bases, with 8 bases between the two germline ends. The CDR3 sequence is CASSLQFGYEQYF. The CDR3 nucleotides are TGTGCCAGCAGTTTACAGTTTGGCTACGAGCAGTACTTC.

V gene TRBV30 combines with J gene TRBJ1-1; D unclear. With 2 bases removed from V and 5 bases from J, the gap between germline ends came to 15 bases. Germline V gene lookup returns CDR1 GTSNPN and CDR2 SVGIG (reference sequence). This CDR3 spans 14 amino acids. This chain's CDR3 is CAWSFGFLRTEAFF. DNA for the CDR3: TGTGCCTGGAGTTTCGGCTTCTTGCGTACTGAAGCTTTCTTT.

The V gene is TRBV4-1, the J gene TRBJ1-4; no firm D call. This CDR3 has 13 residues. The germline gives CDR1 MGHRA, CDR2 YSYEKL. V was pared by 8 bases and J by 10 bases, with 17 bases between. The CDR3, as DNA: TGCGCCAGCGGACTCGGAGGGCAAGGAAAACTGTTTTTT. This gives the protein CASGLGGQGKLFF.

V is TRBV7-8 and J is TRBJ2-7; D call uncertain. Looked up from germline, CDR1 is SGHVS and CDR2 is FQNEAQ. The CDR3 consists of 14 residues. Trimming shortened V by 1 base and J by 0 bases, and 7 bases separated the two germline ends. CDR3: CASSLGVTSYEQYF. The DNA of the CDR3 is TGTGCCAGCAGCTTAGGCGTTACCTCCTACGAGCAGTACTTC.

The rearrangement uses TRBV12-5 and TRBJ1-1; 11 nucleotides agree with TRBD1. The germline CDR1 and CDR2 sequences are LGHNT and FRNRAP. The CDR3 is 17 amino acids. Trimming removed 7 bases from V and 0 bases from J; junction bases left unmatched: 10. CDR3 residues: CASAPLGTGGMNTEAFF. In DNA form, the CDR3 reads TGTGCTAGTGCCCCCCTCGGGACAGGGGGTATGAACACTGAAGCTTTCTTT.

This clonotype turned up a few times. The chain has TRBV4-1 and TRBJ2-4; 12 bases are a match to TRBD2. The CDR3 has 16 residues. The V and J ends lost 1 base and 6 bases, in that order; junction bases with no gene match: 4. Per the germline V gene, CDR1 is MGHRA and CDR2 is YSYEKL. CDR3 in amino acids: CASSQVPSGRGNIQYF. The CDR3 bases are TGCGCCAGCAGCCAAGTCCCTAGCGGGAGGGGAAACATTCAGTACTTC.

The rearrangement joins TRBV27 to TRBJ2-7; 7 positions agree with TRBD1. The CDR3 loop spans 14 amino acids. CDR1 is MNHEY and CDR2 is SMNVEV in the germline V gene (reference sequence). With V trimmed by 3 bases and J by 5 bases, 7 bases remained unmatched. CDR3 region: CASSFGGQVHEQYF. For the CDR3, the DNA is TGTGCCAGCAGTTTCGGTGGACAGGTCCACGAGCAGTACTTC.

V usage is TRBV28 and J usage is TRBJ2-7; no clear D. Germline CDR1 MDHEN, CDR2 SYDVKM. V was trimmed by 6 bases and J by 7 bases, leaving 10 bases between them. CDR3 size: 11 residues. In DNA, the CDR3 is TGTGCCAGCAGCCAGTTGGGGGAGCAGTACTTC. It codes for CASSQLGEQYF. Complete variable domain (other parts from reference TRBV28 and TRBJ2-7): DVKVTQSSRYLVKRTGEKVFLECVQDMDHENMFWYRQDPGLGLRLIYFSYDVKMKEKGDIPEGYSVSREKKERFSLILESASTNQTSMYLCASSQLGEQYFGPGTRLTVT.

The V call is TRBV30, the J call TRBJ1-2; D might be TRBD1 (6 bases). This CDR3 spans 15 amino acids. Germline values: CDR1 GTSNPN, CDR2 SVGIG (reference sequence). V gave up 2 bases and J gave up 4 bases, with 17 bases separating them. The CDR3 protein is CAWSWSAEDSYGYTF. The DNA for the CDR3 is TGTGCCTGGAGTTGGTCGGCAGAGGACAGCTATGGCTACACCTTC.

This chain links TRBV27 with TRBJ2-7; TRBD2 aligns across 10 bases. V lost 8 bases, J lost 6 bases, and 19 bases stayed unmatched. The CDR3 sequence is 17 residues long. The germline V gene encodes CDR1 MNHEY and CDR2 SMNVEV (reference sequence). This CDR3 is CASVSPTGLAGVGEQYF. Here the CDR3 DNA reads TGTGCCAGCGTATCCCCGACGGGGCTAGCGGGAGTAGGCGAGCAGTACTTC.

The genes are TRBV10-2 and TRBJ1-5; TRBD1 matches at 7 bases. Germline lookup yields CDR1 WSHSY and CDR2 SAAADI. V gave up 0 bases and J gave up 8 bases; unmatched junction bases: 7. There are 15 residues in the CDR3. This chain's CDR3 is CASSESSGGREPQHF. CDR3 coding DNA: TGCGCCAGCAGTGAGTCTTCAGGGGGACGGGAGCCCCAGCATTTT.

The gene calls are TRBV6-6 and TRBJ1-2, with 9 bases aligning to TRBD1. This CDR3 region has 16 residues. Germline V lookup: CDR1 MNHNY, CDR2 SVGAGI (reference sequence). Trimming cost V 2 bases and J 0 bases; bases outside gene matches: 4. CDR3 sequence: CASSYSGQGPNYGYTF. CDR3 nucleotides: TGTGCCAGCAGTTACAGCGGACAGGGGCCTAACTATGGCTACACCTTC.

The chain links TRBV9 to TRBJ2-3, with D maybe TRBD1 (6 bases). Trimming left V 3 bases short and J 0 bases short, with 8 bases between. Germline assignment: CDR1 SGDLS and CDR2 YYNGEE. CDR3 length: 14 residues. The CDR3 here is CASSEQGSTDTQYF. The DNA for the CDR3 is TGTGCCAGCAGCGAACAGGGTAGCACAGATACGCAGTATTTT.

This clonotype was counted once. J is TRBJ2-7 and V is TRBV12-3 or TRBV12-4, with D tentatively TRBD2 (5 bases). CDR3 length: 12 amino acids. V shed 7 bases and J shed 6 bases, with 13 bases lying between them. The CDR3 loop reads CASTEGSGEQYF. DNA for the CDR3: TGTGCCAGCACCGAGGGTTCGGGCGAGCAGTACTTC.